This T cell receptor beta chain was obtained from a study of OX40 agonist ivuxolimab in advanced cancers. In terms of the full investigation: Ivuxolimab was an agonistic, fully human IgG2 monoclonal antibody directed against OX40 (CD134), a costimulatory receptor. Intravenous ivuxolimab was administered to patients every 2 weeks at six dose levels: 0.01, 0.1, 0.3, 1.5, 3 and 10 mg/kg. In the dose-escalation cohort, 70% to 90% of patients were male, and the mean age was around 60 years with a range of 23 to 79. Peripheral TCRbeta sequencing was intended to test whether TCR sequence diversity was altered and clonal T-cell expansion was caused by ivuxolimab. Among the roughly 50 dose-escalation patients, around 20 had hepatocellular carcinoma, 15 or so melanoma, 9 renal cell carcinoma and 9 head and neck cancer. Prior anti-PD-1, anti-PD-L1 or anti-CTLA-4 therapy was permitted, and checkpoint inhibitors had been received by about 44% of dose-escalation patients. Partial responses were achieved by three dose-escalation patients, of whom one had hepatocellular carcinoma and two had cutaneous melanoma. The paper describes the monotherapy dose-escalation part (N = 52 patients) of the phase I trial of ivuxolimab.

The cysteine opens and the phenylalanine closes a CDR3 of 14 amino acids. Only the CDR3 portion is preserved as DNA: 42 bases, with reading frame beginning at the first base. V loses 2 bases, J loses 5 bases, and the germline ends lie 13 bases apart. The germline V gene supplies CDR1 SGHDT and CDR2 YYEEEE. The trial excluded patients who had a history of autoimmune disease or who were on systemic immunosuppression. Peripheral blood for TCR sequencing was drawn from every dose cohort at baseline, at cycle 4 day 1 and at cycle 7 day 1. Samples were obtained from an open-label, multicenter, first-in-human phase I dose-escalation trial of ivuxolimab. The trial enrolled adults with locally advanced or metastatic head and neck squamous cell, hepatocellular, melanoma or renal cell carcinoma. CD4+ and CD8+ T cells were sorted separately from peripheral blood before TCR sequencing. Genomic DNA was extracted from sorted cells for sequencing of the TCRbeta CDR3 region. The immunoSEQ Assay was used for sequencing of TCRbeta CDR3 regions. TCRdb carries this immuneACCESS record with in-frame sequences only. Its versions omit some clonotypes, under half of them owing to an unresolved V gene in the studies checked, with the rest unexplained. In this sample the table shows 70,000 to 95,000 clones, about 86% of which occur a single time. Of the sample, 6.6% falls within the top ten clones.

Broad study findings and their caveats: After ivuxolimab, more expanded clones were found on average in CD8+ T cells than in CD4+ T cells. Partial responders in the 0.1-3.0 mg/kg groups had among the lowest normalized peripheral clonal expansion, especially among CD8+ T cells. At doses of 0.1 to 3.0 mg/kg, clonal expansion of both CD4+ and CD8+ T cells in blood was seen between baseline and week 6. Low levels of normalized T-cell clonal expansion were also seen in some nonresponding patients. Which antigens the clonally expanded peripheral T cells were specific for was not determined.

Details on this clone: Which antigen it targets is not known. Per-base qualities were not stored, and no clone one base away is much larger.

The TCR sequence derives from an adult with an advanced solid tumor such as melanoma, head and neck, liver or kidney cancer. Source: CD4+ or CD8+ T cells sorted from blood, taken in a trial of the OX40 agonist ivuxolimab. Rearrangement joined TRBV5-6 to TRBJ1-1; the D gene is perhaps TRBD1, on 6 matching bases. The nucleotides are TGTGCCAGCAGCTTTGGGGGGGCCGGGACTGAAGCTTTCTTT. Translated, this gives CASSFGGAGTEAFF.